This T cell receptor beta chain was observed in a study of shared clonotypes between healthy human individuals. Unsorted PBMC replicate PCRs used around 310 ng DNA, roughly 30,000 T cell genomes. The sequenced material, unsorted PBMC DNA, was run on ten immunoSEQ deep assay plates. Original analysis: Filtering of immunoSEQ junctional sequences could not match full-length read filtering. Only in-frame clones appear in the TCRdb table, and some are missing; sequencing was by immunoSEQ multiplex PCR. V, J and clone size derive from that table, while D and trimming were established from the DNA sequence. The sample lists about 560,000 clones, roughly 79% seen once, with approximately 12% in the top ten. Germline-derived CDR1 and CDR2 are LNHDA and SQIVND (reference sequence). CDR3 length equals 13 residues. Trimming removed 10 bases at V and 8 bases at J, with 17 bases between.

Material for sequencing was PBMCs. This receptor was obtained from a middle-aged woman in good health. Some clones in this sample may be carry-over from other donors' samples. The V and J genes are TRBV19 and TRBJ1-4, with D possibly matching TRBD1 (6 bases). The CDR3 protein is CATGASRGEKLFF. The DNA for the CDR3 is TGTGCCACGGGGGCCTCCCGGGGGGAAAAACTGTTTTTT. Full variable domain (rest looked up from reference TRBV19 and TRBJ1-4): DGGITQSPKYLFRKEGQNVTLSCEQNLNHDAMYWYRQDPGQGLRLIYYSQIVNDFQKGDIAEGYSVSREKKESFPLTVTSAQKNPTAFYLCATGASRGEKLFFGSGTQLSVL.